This T cell receptor (beta chain) was found in a study of blood T cell repertoires in COVID-19. Whole-study context: Nucleic acid was either cDNA or gDNA, and it came from T cells, B-cell-depleted T cells, or PBMCs.

Across about 22 US areas, participants ranged in age from about 18 to 90 years. The study assigned cohorts using participant-reported clinical history. The study counted Cohort 3 donors as recovered given two negative PCRs, clearance, or symptom resolution. Data came from immunoSEQ multiplex PCR; TCRdb stores just in-frame clones and leaves some out. The sample includes roughly 290,000 clones, roughly 85% of them seen just once. The sample was PBMCs or T cells enriched from blood (not recorded which). The TCR was taken from a man aged 30 to 39 who had recovered from COVID-19.

Written as DNA, the CDR3 is TGCGCCAGCAGTTTCAGACTAGCTCGGAACGAGCAGTACTTC. It translates to CASSFRLARNEQYF. J is TRBJ2-7 and V is TRBV5-1, with 7 bases that match TRBD2. Germline V gene data show CDR1 as SGHRS and CDR2 as YFSETQ. The trim removed 5 bases at V and 5 bases at J, leaving 10 bases unmatched. This CDR3 comprises 14 residues.